This T cell receptor beta chain stems from a study of regulatory T cells in long-lasting Graves disease. General observations from the study: Persistent disease exhibited a predilection for TRBV28, TRBJ1-2 and TRBJ2-5.

This CDR3 comprises 15 residues. CDR1 and CDR2 (germline): SNHLY, FYNNEI. This clonotype occurred a few times. Its antigen is still unknown. One base away lies a much larger clone, so this may be a sequencing read error. The time point here: newly diagnosed GD, antithyroid drugs for less than 3 months. Researchers made the TCR library from RNA that was extracted from PBMCs. Both iRepertoire HTBI primers and Arm-PCR of CDR3 regions were used to build the TCR beta libraries. In the original analysis: Samples jointly harbored roughly 60 TRBV and 14 TRBJ segments. TCRdb passed the multiplex PCR reads through MiXCR, listing each CDR3 protein once. These V and J calls rely on TCRdb rather than the paper's analysis. Among approximately 490,000 distinct CDR3 sequences listed, about a sixth were seen once. These records were also assigned to another study, of T cells in Graves' hyperthyroidism and ophthalmopathy. That source adds: Researchers ran a first-round RT-PCR on the TCR CDR3 using the HTBI primer set.

This TCR was recovered from a man aged 35 to 55 with Graves disease. The chain combines TRBV2 with TRBJ2-7; TRBD2 matches 7 bases. The starting material was peripheral blood mononuclear cells (PBMCs), obtained at new diagnosis, from a patient treated with antithyroid drugs. CDR3 in DNA: TGTGCCAGCAGTAGGAGTCTAGCGGTTTCCTACGAGCAGTGCTTC. Its translation: CASSRSLAVSYEQCF.